In its sample, the clone carrying this T cell receptor beta chain was seen once. The source of the sample is a study of shared clonotypes between healthy human individuals. Study summary: The study used three CD4 naive, three CD4 memory, two CD8 naive and one CD8 memory plate per donor.

V lost 3 bases, J lost 0 bases, and 15 bases lay in between. The CDR3 sequence is 16 residues long. CDR1 and CDR2 from the germline V gene are SGHVT and SQSDAQ. The genomic DNA of each subset was split evenly across several immunoSEQ plates. For sorted subsets, approximately 0.2 ug DNA per replicate equaled approximately 32,000 T cell genomes. Study processing details: Junction-only sequences without quality scores came from ImmunoSEQ, so filtering differed. TCRdb keeps only in-frame clones here, not all; method: immunoSEQ multiplex PCR. That table is the source of V, J and clone size, and D and trimming were worked out from the DNA. The profile shows around 370,000 clones, around 96% of them singletons.

J is TRBJ2-7 and V is TRBV7-4; no reliable D call. Sequencing was done on a sample of memory CD8+ T cells sorted from blood. Subset given: CD45RO+ cells pooled with CCR7-negative TemRA cells. This TCR was recovered from a man aged 30-40 years in good health. CDR3 coding DNA: TGTGCCAGCAGCTTCTTGTCCCGACGGATCTCCTACGAGCAGTACTTC. The encoded protein is CASSFLSRRISYEQYF.